The 4 T cell receptor beta chains below come from one sample, sequenced in a study of cytomegalovirus exposure and HLA in healthy donors. With 60 Vbeta and 13 Jbeta primers, the PCR was carried out. Some clones are missing from TCRdb's copy, which holds only in-frame ones; the method was immunoSEQ multiplex PCR. The table lists over 90,000 clones, roughly 73% of them singletons, with over 3% in the top ten. The sample consisted of PBMCs. All receptors derive from a middle-aged man in good health and CMV-seronegative.

This chain joins TRBV13 and TRBJ2-2, with D maybe TRBD1 (7 bases). CDR3 length equals 14 residues. Per the germline V gene, CDR1 is PRHDT and CDR2 is FYEKMQ (reference sequence). V lost 5 bases, J lost 8 bases, and 15 bases lay in between. CDR3 nucleotides: TGTGCCAGCAGCACTAGCAGGGGGGCTGGGGAGCTGTTTTTT. Protein sequence: CASSTSRGAGELFF.

There are a few counts of this clone. The chain employs TRBV6-1 and TRBJ1-2; D is undetermined. The V and J ends lost 5 bases and 6 bases respectively, with 13 bases between them. The CDR3 spans 13 residues. Germline CDR1 and CDR2: MNHNS and SASEGT. In DNA, the CDR3 is TGTGCCAGCAGTTCTCCGCCGTCGGATGGCTACACCTTC. Its protein product is CASSSPPSDGYTF.

The gene calls are TRBV25-1 and TRBJ1-4; D is ambiguous. This CDR3 is built from 17 residues. Germline CDR1 MGHDK, CDR2 SYGVNS. Trimming shortened V by 2 bases and J by 0 bases, and 13 bases separated the two germline ends. CDR3 nucleotides: TGTGCCAGCAGTGAAGAGGGTCGCAGTCCAACTAATGAAAAACTGTTTTTT. As protein: CASSEEGRSPTNEKLFF.

The chain joins TRBV7-9 to TRBJ2-5, with 10 bases identical to TRBD1. This CDR3 has 15 amino acids. The germline CDR1 and CDR2 sequences are SEHNR and FQNEAQ (reference sequence). Losses at the gene ends were 5 bases for V and 4 bases for J; bases not matched to a gene: 7. The CDR3 sequence: CASSRRDRGRETQYF. In DNA form, the CDR3 reads TGTGCCAGCAGCCGCCGGGACAGGGGTCGAGAGACCCAGTACTTC. The whole variable domain, filled in from reference TRBV7-9 and TRBJ2-5, reads DTGVSQNPRHKITKRGQNVTFRCDPISEHNRLYWYRQTLGQGPEFLTYFQNEAQLEKSRLLSDRFSAERPKGSFSTLEIQRTEQGDSAMYLCASSRRDRGRETQYFGPGTRLLVL.